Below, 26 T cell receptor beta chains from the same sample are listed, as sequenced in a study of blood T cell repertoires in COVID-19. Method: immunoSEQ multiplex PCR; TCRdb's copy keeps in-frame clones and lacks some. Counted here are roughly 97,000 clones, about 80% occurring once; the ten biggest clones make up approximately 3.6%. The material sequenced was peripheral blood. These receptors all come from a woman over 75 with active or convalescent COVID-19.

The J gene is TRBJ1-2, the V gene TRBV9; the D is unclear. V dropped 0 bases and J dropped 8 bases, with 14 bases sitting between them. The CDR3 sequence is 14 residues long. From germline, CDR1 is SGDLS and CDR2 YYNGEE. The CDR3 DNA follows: TGTGCCAGCAGCGTAGGAGGAAAGCGGAAGGGCTACACCTTC. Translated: CASSVGGKRKGYTF.

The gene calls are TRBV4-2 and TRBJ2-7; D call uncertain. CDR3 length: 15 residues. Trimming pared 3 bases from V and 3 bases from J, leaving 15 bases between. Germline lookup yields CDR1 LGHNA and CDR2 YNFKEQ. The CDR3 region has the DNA TGTGCCAGCAGCCAGAGTACCGGAGATTTCTACGAGCAGTACTTC. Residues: CASSQSTGDFYEQYF.

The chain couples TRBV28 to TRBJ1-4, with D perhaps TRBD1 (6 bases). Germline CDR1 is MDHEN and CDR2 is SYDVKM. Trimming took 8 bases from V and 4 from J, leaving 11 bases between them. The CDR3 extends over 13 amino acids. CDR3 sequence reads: CASSVRGNEKLFF. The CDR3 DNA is TGTGCCAGCTCTGTCAGGGGTAATGAAAAACTGTTTTTT.

CDR3 coding DNA: TGTGCCAGCAGTCGAACGGTTGGCGGGATCTCACCCCTCCACTTT. Residues: CASSRTVGGISPLHF. The chain links TRBV6-2 or TRBV6-3 to TRBJ1-6, with unresolved D. V was trimmed by 5 bases and J by 10 bases, leaving 18 bases between them. This CDR3 spans 15 amino acids. CDR1 and CDR2 from the germline V gene are MNHEY and SVGEGT.

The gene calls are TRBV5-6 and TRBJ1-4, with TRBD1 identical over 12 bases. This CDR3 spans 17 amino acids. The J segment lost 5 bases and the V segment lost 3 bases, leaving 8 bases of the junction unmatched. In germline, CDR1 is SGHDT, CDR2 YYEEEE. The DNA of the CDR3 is TGTGCCAGCAGCTGGCCGGGGACAGGGGGCCAGAATGAAAAACTGTTTTTT. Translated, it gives CASSWPGTGGQNEKLFF. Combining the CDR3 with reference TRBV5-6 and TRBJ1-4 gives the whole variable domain DAGVTQSPTHLIKTRGQQVTLRCSPKSGHDTVSWYQQALGQGPQFIFQYYEEEERQRGNFPDRFSGHQFPNYSSELNVNALLLGDSALYLCASSWPGTGGQNEKLFFGSGTQLSVL.

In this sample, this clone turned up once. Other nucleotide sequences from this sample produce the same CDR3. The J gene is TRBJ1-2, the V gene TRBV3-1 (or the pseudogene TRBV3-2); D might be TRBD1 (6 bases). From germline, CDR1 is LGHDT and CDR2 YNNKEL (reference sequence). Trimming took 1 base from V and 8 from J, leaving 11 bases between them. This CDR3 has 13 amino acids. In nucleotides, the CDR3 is TGTGCCAGCAGCCAAGCGGGGGGCGGCGGCTACACCTTC. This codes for CASSQAGGGGYTF.

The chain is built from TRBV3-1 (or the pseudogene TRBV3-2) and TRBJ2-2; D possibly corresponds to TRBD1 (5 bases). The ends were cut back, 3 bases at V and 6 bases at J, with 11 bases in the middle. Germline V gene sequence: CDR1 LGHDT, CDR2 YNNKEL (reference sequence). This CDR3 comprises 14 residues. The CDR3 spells CASSQGRWAGELFF. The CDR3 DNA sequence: TGTGCCAGCAGCCAGGGGCGGTGGGCCGGGGAGCTGTTTTTT.

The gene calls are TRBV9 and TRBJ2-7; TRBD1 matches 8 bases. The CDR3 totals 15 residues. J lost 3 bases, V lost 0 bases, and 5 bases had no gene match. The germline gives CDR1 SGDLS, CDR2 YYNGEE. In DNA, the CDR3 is TGTGCCAGCAGCGTAGAGGGACAGGCGGACTACGAGCAGTACTTC. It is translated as CASSVEGQADYEQYF. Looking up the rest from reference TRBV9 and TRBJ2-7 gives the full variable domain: DSGVTQTPKHLITATGQRVTLRCSPRSGDLSVYWYQQSLDQGLQFLIQYYNGEERAKGNILERFSAQQFPDLHSELNLSSLELGDSALYFCASSVEGQADYEQYFGPGTRLTVT.

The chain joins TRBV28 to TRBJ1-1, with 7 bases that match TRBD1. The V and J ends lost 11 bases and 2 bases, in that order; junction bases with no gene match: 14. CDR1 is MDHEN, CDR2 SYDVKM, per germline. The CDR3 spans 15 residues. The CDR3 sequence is CAANTGEGGNTEAFF. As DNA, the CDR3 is TGTGCCGCCAATACAGGGGAAGGTGGCAACACTGAAGCTTTCTTT. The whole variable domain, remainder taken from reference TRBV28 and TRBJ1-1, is DVKVTQSSRYLVKRTGEKVFLECVQDMDHENMFWYRQDPGLGLRLIYFSYDVKMKEKGDIPEGYSVSREKKERFSLILESASTNQTSMYLCAANTGEGGNTEAFFGQGTRLTVV.

CDR3 in amino acids: CASSERGQLNTEAFF. The CDR3 nucleotides read TGTGCCAGCAGCGAGAGGGGACAACTGAACACTGAAGCTTTCTTT. This chain joins TRBV27 and TRBJ1-1; TRBD1 is a possible D gene (6 bases). The CDR3 contains 15 residues. Germline lookup yields CDR1 MNHEY and CDR2 SMNVEV (reference sequence). V shed 6 bases and J shed 0 bases, with 14 bases lying between them.

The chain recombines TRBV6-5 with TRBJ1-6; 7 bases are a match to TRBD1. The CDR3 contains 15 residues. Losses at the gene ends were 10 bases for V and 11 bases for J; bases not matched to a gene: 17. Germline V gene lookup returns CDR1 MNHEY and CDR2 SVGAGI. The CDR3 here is CATLGQDSWKTPLHF. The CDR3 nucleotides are TGTGCCACCCTTGGACAGGACAGCTGGAAAACACCCCTCCACTTT.

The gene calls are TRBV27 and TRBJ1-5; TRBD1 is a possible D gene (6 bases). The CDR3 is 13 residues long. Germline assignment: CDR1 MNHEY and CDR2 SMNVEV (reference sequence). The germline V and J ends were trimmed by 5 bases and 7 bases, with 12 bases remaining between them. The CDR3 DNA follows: TGTGCCAGCAGTCTACAGGGTACCCAGCCCCAGCATTTT. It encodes CASSLQGTQPQHF.

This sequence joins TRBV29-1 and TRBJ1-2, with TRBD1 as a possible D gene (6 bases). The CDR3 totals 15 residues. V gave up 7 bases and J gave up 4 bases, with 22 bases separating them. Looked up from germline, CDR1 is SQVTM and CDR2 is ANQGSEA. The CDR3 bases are TGCAGCGCATCATTCCGGGACAAGGGTTTCTATGGCTACACCTTC. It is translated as CSASFRDKGFYGYTF.

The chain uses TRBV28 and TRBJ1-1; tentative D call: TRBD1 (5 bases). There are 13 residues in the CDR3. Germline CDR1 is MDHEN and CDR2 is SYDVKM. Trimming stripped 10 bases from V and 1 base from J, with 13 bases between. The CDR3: CAIMRGRNTEAFF. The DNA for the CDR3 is TGTGCCATCATGCGGGGGAGGAACACTGAAGCTTTCTTT.

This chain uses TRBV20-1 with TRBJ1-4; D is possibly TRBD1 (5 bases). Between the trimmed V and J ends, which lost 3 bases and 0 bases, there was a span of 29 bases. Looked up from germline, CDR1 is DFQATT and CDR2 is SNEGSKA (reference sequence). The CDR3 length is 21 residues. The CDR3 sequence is CSASKFNGTINWRATNEKLFF. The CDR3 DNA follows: TGCAGTGCTAGTAAGTTCAACGGGACTATCAATTGGAGAGCAACTAATGAAAAACTGTTTTTT.

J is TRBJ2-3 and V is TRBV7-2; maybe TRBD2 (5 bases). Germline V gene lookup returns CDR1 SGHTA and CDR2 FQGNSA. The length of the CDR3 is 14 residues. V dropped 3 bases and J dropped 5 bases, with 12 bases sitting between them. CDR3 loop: CASSFSLAGDTQYF. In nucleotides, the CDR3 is TGTGCCAGCAGCTTCTCGCTAGCTGGAGATACGCAGTATTTT.

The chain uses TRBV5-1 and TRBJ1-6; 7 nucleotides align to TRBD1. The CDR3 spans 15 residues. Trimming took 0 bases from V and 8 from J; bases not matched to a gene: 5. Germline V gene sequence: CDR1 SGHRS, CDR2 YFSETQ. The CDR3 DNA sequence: TGCGCCAGCAGCTTGGGTGGGACAGTTGATTCACCCCTCCACTTT. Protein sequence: CASSLGGTVDSPLHF.

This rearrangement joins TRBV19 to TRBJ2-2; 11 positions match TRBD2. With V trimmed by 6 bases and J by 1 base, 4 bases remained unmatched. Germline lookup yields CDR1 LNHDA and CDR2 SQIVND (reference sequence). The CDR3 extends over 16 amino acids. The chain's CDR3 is CASRLLAGVNTGELFF. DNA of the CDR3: TGTGCCAGTAGGCTACTAGCGGGGGTGAACACCGGGGAGCTGTTTTTT.

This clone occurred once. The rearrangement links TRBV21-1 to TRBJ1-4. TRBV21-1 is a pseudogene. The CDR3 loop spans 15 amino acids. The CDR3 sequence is CASSSGRVPNEKLFF. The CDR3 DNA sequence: TGTGCCAGCAGCTCGGGGAGGGTTCCTAATGAAAAACTGTTTTTT.

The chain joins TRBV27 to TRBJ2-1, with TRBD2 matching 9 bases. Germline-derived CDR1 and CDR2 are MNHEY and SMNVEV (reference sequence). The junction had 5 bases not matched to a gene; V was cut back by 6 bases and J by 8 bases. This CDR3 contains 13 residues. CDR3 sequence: CASRLAGVDEQFF. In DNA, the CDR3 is TGTGCCAGCAGGTTAGCGGGAGTGGATGAGCAGTTCTTC.

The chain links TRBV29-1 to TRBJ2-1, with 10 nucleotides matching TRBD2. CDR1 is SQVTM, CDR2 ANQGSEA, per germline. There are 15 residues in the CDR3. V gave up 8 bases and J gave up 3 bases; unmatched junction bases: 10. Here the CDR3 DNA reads TGCAGCACCTCCGGGACTAGCGTAGGCTACAATGAGCAGTTCTTC. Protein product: CSTSGTSVGYNEQFF.

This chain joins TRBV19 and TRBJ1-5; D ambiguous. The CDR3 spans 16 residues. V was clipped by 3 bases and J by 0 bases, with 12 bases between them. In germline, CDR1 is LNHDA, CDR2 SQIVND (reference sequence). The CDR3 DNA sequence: TGTGCCAGTAGTATGGCAGGTGTATTTAGCAATCAGCCCCAGCATTTT. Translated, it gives CASSMAGVFSNQPQHF.

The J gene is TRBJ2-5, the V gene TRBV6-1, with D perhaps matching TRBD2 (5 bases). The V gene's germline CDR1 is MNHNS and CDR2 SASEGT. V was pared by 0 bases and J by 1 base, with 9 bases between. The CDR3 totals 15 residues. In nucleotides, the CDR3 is TGTGCCAGCAGTGAAGCGCACCGGGGCCAAGAGACCCAGTACTTC. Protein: CASSEAHRGQETQYF.

The CDR3 reads CASSASGLLNEQFF. The DNA for the CDR3 is TGTGCCAGCAGCGCCTCGGGACTACTAAATGAGCAGTTCTTC. The chain has TRBV7-3 and TRBJ2-1; 7 bases match TRBD2. This CDR3 spans 14 amino acids. CDR1 SGHTA and CDR2 FQGTGA come from the germline V gene. V lost 5 bases and J lost 7; bases outside the gene matches: 8.

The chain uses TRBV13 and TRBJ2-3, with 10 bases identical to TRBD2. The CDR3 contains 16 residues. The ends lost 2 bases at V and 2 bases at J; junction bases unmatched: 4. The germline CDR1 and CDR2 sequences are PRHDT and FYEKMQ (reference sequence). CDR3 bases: TGTGCCAGCAGCTTACTAGCGGGGGAAGTCACAGATACGCAGTATTTT. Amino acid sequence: CASSLLAGEVTDTQYF.

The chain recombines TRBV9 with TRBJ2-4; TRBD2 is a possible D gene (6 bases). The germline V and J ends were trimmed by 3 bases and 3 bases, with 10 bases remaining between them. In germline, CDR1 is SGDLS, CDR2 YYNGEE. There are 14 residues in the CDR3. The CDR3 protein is CASSAGVNKNIQYF. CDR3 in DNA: TGTGCCAGCAGCGCGGGGGTTAACAAAAACATTCAGTACTTC.